This T cell receptor (beta chain) was found in a study of blood T cell repertoires in COVID-19. Overall study context: Acute and convalescent COVID-19 samples came from the United States, Italy and Spain. T cells, B-cell-depleted T cells, or PBMCs provided the cDNA or gDNA that served as material.

The V and J ends lost 2 bases and 2 bases respectively, with 10 bases between them. From germline, CDR1 is LNHDA and CDR2 SQIVND (reference sequence). CDR3 length: 15 residues. Per the original methods: The authors estimated nucleated cell counts from reference gene primer amplification. Data came from immunoSEQ multiplex PCR; TCRdb stores just in-frame clones and leaves some out. Clonal size and the V and J genes are those of that table, whereas D and trimming came from the DNA. The sample holds approximately 110,000 clones, around 84% seen once. The chain uses TRBV19 and TRBJ1-3; D gene unclear. The specimen sequenced was peripheral blood. The clonotype originates from a man between 40 and 49 years old with acute or convalescent COVID-19. For the CDR3, the DNA is TGTGCCAGTAGTATATGGGGAGAAGCTGGAAACACCATATATTTT. The encoded protein is CASSIWGEAGNTIYF.